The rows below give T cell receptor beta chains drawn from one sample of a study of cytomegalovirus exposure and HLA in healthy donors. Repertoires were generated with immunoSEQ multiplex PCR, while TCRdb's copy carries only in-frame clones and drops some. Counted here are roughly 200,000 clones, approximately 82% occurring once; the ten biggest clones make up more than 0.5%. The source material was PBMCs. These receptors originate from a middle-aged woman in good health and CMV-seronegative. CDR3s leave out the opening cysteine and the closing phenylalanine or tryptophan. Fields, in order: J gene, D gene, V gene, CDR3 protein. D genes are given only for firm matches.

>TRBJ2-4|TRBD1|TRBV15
ATSRGGTGGGAKNIQY
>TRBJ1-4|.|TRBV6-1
ASTRRGGEKLF
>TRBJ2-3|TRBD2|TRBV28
ASSSPGLAGIDTQY
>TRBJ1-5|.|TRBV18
ASSPGGSQPQH
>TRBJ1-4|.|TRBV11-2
ASSLERATNEKLF
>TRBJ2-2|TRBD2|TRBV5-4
ASSSRRGEGGELF
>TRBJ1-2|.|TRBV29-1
SVAAGPSALYGYT
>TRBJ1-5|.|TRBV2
ASSESRVSNQPQH
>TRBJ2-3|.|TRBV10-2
ASSESKGQRGTDTQY
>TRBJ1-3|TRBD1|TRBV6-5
ASSYGTGLNTIY
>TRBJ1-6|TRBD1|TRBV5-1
ASSDEGTGFSTRSPLH
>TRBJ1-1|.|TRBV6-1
ASNRVNTEAF
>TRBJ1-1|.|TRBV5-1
ASSQEPNTEAF
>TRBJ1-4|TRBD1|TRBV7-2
ASSPRGLEEKLF
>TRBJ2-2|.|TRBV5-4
ASSQAGAGELF
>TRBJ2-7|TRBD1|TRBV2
ASSVRDSYEQY
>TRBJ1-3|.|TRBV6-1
AGKGRELGNTIY
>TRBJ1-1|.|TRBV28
ASSSRGLLEAF
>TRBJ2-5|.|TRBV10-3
AISRRVEEETQY
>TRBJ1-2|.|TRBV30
AAPGTRQGGYT
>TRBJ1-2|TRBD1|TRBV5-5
ASSSTGGSYGYT
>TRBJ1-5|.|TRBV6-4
ASSDSMWQEGNQPQH
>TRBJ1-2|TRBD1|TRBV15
ATSRDGTVNYGYT
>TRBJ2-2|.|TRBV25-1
ASNGGAKTGELF
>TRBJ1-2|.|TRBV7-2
ASSLRQSGYGYT